The T cell receptor beta chain under discussion was sequenced for a study of T-cell memory formation after mild COVID-19. Study summary: Largely donor-specific sequence clusters came from a couple of donors.

Trimming shortened V by 7 bases and J by 4 bases, and 9 bases separated the two germline ends. The V gene's germline CDR1 is MNHEY and CDR2 SVGAGI. The CDR3 covers 12 residues. TCRdb reprocessed the 5' RACE reads with MiXCR, giving one entry per CDR3 protein. The data hold about 350,000 distinct CDR3 sequences, with 20% to 25% observed a single time. This clonotype was seen a handful of times. The antigen is unknown. Notes on the study in general: Clones that contracted from day 15 to 85 had balanced CD4/CD8; later expanders were CD4+ biased.

The chain combines TRBV6-5 with TRBJ2-3; no clear D gene. Sample: PBMCs or a T cell subset sorted from them (not recorded which). The receptor was derived from a man younger than 35 who had mild COVID-19 (a few samples of this study predate the infection). Cell type and time point are not known. DNA of the CDR3: TGTGCCAGCACGAACGAAGCAGATACGCAGTATTTT. Protein: CASTNEADTQYF.